These T cell receptor beta chains were read from a single sample in a study of blood T cell repertoires in COVID-19. The table came from immunoSEQ multiplex PCR; TCRdb's copy has only in-frame clones and leaves some out. Of 120,000 to 150,000 clones detected, more than 70% appear once; the ten largest clones hold roughly 13%. The material sequenced was peripheral blood. These receptor sequences come from a man in his 60s with active or convalescent COVID-19. Each CDR3 is given without its conserved first and last residue. Fields, in order: clone size, V gene, CDR3 length, J gene, CDR3 protein. Clone size appears in some rows only: once, few, many, or a class for an expanded clone.

abundance: -
v_gene: TRBV7-3
len: 14
j_gene: TRBJ2-1
CDR3aa: ASSLLGGTDSNEQF

abundance: -
v_gene: TRBV2
len: 10
j_gene: TRBJ2-5
CDR3aa: ASSDSPGTQY

abundance: few
v_gene: TRBV2
len: 13
j_gene: TRBJ1-1
CDR3aa: ASSEARARMSEAF

abundance: -
v_gene: TRBV19
len: 12
j_gene: TRBJ2-7
CDR3aa: ASSMGLAGAGQY

abundance: -
v_gene: TRBV27
len: 11
j_gene: TRBJ1-1
CDR3aa: ATGDFPNTEAF

abundance: -
v_gene: TRBV9
len: 13
j_gene: TRBJ2-7
CDR3aa: ASSLQGGYHYEQY

abundance: -
v_gene: TRBV18
len: 11
j_gene: TRBJ2-7
CDR3aa: ASSPPSGNEQY

abundance: -
v_gene: TRBV30
len: 13
j_gene: TRBJ1-4
CDR3aa: AWSGGQGVWEKLF

abundance: -
v_gene: TRBV7-9
len: 14
j_gene: TRBJ2-6
CDR3aa: ASSNSGSSGANVLT

abundance: -
v_gene: TRBV6-4
len: 11
j_gene: TRBJ1-1
CDR3aa: ASSDGENTEAF